The source of this T cell receptor beta chain is a study of blood T cells in healthy people across ages. Together with a sample-barcoded 5' primer, a J-beta primer mix was included in a second PCR lasting roughly 6 to 12 cycles. Each cDNA molecule, via a template-switch adaptor with 12 random nucleotides, was tagged. TCRdb passed the 5' RACE reads through MiXCR, listing each CDR3 protein once. The sample lists hundreds of thousands of distinct CDR3 sequences, roughly three fifths occurring once. This clonotype was seen only once. V lost 6 bases and J lost 5; bases outside the gene matches: 11. The CDR3 totals 15 residues. Germline loops: CDR1 DFQATT, CDR2 SNEGSKA (reference sequence). The people who gave samples were healthy Caucasians from Russia, aged about 6 to 100.

Input material: blood. The chain couples TRBV20-1 to TRBJ2-5; 11 positions match TRBD2. The receptor comes from a man aged 60 to 69 in good health. In nucleotides, the CDR3 is TGCAGTGCCAAAGCTAGCGGGGGGTTGGTTGAGACCCAGTACTTC. Translation: CSAKASGGLVETQYF.